Below, 17 T cell receptor beta chains from the same sample are listed, as sequenced in a study of blood T cell repertoires in COVID-19. Sequenced by immunoSEQ multiplex PCR; TCRdb stores in-frame clones only, minus some. This table has 200,000 or so clones, 80% appearing once. Sequencing was done on a sample of peripheral blood. The source of these receptors is a human donor in a cohort sampled during active COVID-19.

The gene calls are TRBV9 and TRBJ2-1, with a possible D match to TRBD2 (6 bases). The CDR3 consists of 16 residues. CDR1 is SGDLS, CDR2 YYNGEE, per germline. With 0 bases removed from V and 0 bases from J, the gap between germline ends came to 10 bases. DNA for the CDR3: TGTGCCAGCAGCGTAGGTGGGGGAGGCTCCTACAATGAGCAGTTCTTC. It codes for CASSVGGGGSYNEQFF.

The chain combines TRBV2 with TRBJ1-1; TRBD1 agrees at 8 bases. There are 14 residues in the CDR3. Germline CDR1 reads SNHLY; CDR2 reads FYNNEI. J gave up 1 base and V 10 bases, and 8 bases lay outside the gene matches. The CDR3 region is CATTGQGANTEAFF. As DNA, the CDR3 is TGTGCCACCACAGGGCAGGGGGCGAACACTGAAGCTTTCTTT.

This chain joins TRBV28 and TRBJ1-2; 10 positions match TRBD1. The V gene's germline CDR1 is MDHEN and CDR2 SYDVKM. The V and J ends lost 6 bases and 5 bases, in that order; junction bases with no gene match: 9. This CDR3 contains 15 residues. CDR3 in amino acids: CASSSAGTGAYGYTF. The CDR3 nucleotides are TGTGCCAGCAGCTCCGCCGGGACAGGGGCTTATGGCTACACCTTC.

The rearrangement links TRBV7-2 to TRBJ2-7; TRBD2 agrees at 7 bases. The CDR3 has 16 amino acids. Per the germline V gene, CDR1 is SGHTA and CDR2 is FQGNSA. Trimming took 7 bases from V and 3 from J; bases not matched to a gene: 15. The CDR3 protein is CASNLNRDYPFYEQYF. The DNA of the CDR3 is TGTGCCAGCAACCTAAACCGGGACTACCCATTCTACGAGCAGTACTTC.

This clone was detected once. The V and J genes are TRBV27 and TRBJ2-1, with 13 bases that match TRBD2. Germline lookup yields CDR1 MNHEY and CDR2 SMNVEV (reference sequence). This CDR3 comprises 17 residues. J was trimmed by 7 bases and V by 5 bases; bases with no gene match: 11. The CDR3 DNA is TGTGCCAGCAGTCCCACCCGACGACTAGCGGGGGGTAATGAGCAGTTCTTC. It specifies CASSPTRRLAGGNEQFF.

The V and J genes are TRBV7-8 and TRBJ1-5; D is undetermined. CDR3 size: 18 residues. V lost 5 bases, J lost 0 bases, and 20 bases lay in between. The germline V gene has CDR1 SGHVS and CDR2 FQNEAQ. The CDR3 DNA is TGTGCCAGCAGCCCCCAAACAGTGGGGAGTGGTAGCAATCAGCCCCAGCATTTT. Translation gives CASSPQTVGSGSNQPQHF. Full variable domain (rest looked up from reference TRBV7-8 and TRBJ1-5): GAGVSQSPRYKVAKRGQDVALRCDPISGHVSLFWYQQALGQGPEFLTYFQNEAQLDKSGLPSDRFFAERPEGSVSTLKIQRTQQEDSAVYLCASSPQTVGSGSNQPQHFGDGTRLSIL.

This chain links TRBV29-1 with TRBJ1-2; 10 nucleotides align to TRBD1. This CDR3 is 12 amino acids long. Trimming cost V 6 bases and J 8 bases; bases outside gene matches: 6. Germline assignment: CDR1 SQVTM and CDR2 ANQGSEA. DNA of the CDR3: TGCAGCGTGGGGGACAGGGGCGAAGGCTACACCTTC. Encoded protein: CSVGDRGEGYTF.

This sequence joins TRBV6-2 or TRBV6-3 and TRBJ2-2, with TRBD2 identical over 11 bases. The CDR3 extends over 19 amino acids. The V gene end was trimmed by 2 bases and the J gene end by 1 base; junction bases not matched to a gene: 9. Germline CDR1 MNHEY, CDR2 SVGEGT. Here the CDR3 reads CASSYRTNLAGGNTGELFF. CDR3 DNA sequence: TGTGCCAGCAGTTACCGGACAAATCTAGCGGGAGGGAACACCGGGGAGCTGTTTTTT.

The chain links TRBV5-1 to TRBJ1-5; 9 positions match TRBD1. The CDR3 has 16 amino acids. Trimming at V came to 4 bases and at J to 3 bases, leaving 8 bases not matched to a gene. Per the germline V gene, CDR1 is SGHRS and CDR2 is YFSETQ. Here the CDR3 reads CASSPGTGRDNQPQHF. In DNA form, the CDR3 reads TGCGCCAGCAGCCCAGGGACAGGGAGGGACAATCAGCCCCAGCATTTT.

The V gene is TRBV21-1, the J gene TRBJ1-2; TRBD1 is the table's D call and was not checked against the DNA. TRBV21-1 is termed a pseudogene. The CDR3 is 14 amino acids. CDR3 DNA: TGTGCCAGCAGCAAAGAACAGGGACACTATGGCTACACCTTC. Protein: CASSKEQGHYGYTF.

V usage is TRBV5-1 and J usage is TRBJ2-7; the D is unclear. This CDR3 comprises 12 residues. Deletions cut 1 base from V and 3 bases from J, with 5 bases between. CDR1 is SGHRS and CDR2 is YFSETQ in the germline V gene. The DNA of the CDR3 is TGCGCCAGCAGCTTGCCCAGCTACGAGCAGTACTTC. It specifies CASSLPSYEQYF.

The V gene is TRBV30, the J gene TRBJ2-7; possibly TRBD1 for D (5 bases). The CDR3 covers 12 residues. The V and J ends lost 5 bases and 5 bases respectively, with 13 bases between them. Germline lookup yields CDR1 GTSNPN and CDR2 SVGIG (reference sequence). The DNA of the CDR3 is TGTGCCTGGGGCCGACAGTTGAACGAGCAGTACTTC. Translation: CAWGRQLNEQYF.

The rearrangement links TRBV5-4 to TRBJ2-7, with a tentative D call TRBD2 (5 bases). The CDR3 extends over 14 amino acids. V lost 1 base and J lost 6, with 14 bases in between. Germline CDR1 reads SGHNT; CDR2 reads YYREEE (reference sequence). The CDR3 here is CASSLFQVAGEQYF. CDR3 sequence (DNA): TGTGCCAGCAGCTTGTTCCAGGTCGCGGGCGAGCAGTACTTC.

The V call is TRBV6-5, the J call TRBJ2-7; tentatively, D is TRBD2 (6 bases). The CDR3 is 13 amino acids. The V end lost 7 bases, the J end lost 1 base, and 11 bases lay between the germline ends. Per the germline V gene, CDR1 is MNHEY and CDR2 is SVGAGI. In nucleotides, the CDR3 is TGTGCCAGCACCCGCGGGATGTCCTACGAGCAGTACTTC. It is translated as CASTRGMSYEQYF.

The chain joins TRBV27 to TRBJ2-1; 7 bases fit TRBD1. Trimming cost V 5 bases and J 6 bases; bases outside gene matches: 13. This CDR3 spans 16 amino acids. The germline V gene has CDR1 MNHEY and CDR2 SMNVEV (reference sequence). CDR3 sequence (DNA): TGTGCCAGCAGTCTTTCGCGAGGGGGCATTAGCAATGAGCAGTTCTTC. Translation: CASSLSRGGISNEQFF.

This clone was seen only once. CDR3 DNA: TGTGCCAGCAGCGTAAGGACTAGCGGAGATACGCAGTATTTT. Protein product: CASSVRTSGDTQYF. V gene TRBV9 combines with J gene TRBJ2-3, with 10 bases lining up with TRBD2. J gave up 5 bases and V 1 base, and 1 base lay outside the gene matches. The CDR3 totals 14 residues. The germline V gene has CDR1 SGDLS and CDR2 YYNGEE.

V is TRBV19 and J is TRBJ1-1; tentative D call: TRBD1 (6 bases). The CDR3 length is 13 residues. Germline V gene data show CDR1 as LNHDA and CDR2 as SQIVND (reference sequence). The germline V and J ends were trimmed by 9 bases and 1 base, with 12 bases remaining between them. CDR3: CASRGPRNTEAFF. The CDR3 DNA follows: TGTGCCAGCAGGGGACCGCGGAACACTGAAGCTTTCTTT.